This T cell receptor (beta chain) comes out of a study of T-cell memory formation after mild COVID-19. There are a few counts of this clonotype. Its antigen is not identified. Study conclusions and caveats: Later expanders leaned toward CD4+, whereas clones contracting from day 15 to 85 were balanced CD4/CD8.

This CDR3 spans 15 amino acids. Per germline, CDR1 SGHTA and CDR2 FQGTGA. Trimming at V came to 2 bases and at J to 2 bases, leaving 5 bases not matched to a gene. A single record per CDR3 protein comes from TCRdb applying MiXCR to the 5' RACE reads. The data contain 250,000 to 350,000 distinct CDR3 sequences, roughly 13% of them seen just once; the ten biggest clones take up around 23%. This chain uses TRBV7-3 with TRBJ1-1; 7 positions agree with TRBD1. This clonotype was obtained from a man aged 18 to 30 who had mild COVID-19 (a few samples of this study predate the infection). Cell type and time point are not known. The sequenced sample consisted of PBMCs or a T cell subset sorted from them (not recorded which). The CDR3 region has the DNA TGTGCCAGCAGCTTATCAGGGGGTGGAAACACTGAAGCTTTCTTT. Its protein is CASSLSGGGNTEAFF.